Shown below are 22 T cell receptor beta chains from a single sample sequenced in a study of T cells in Graves' hyperthyroidism and ophthalmopathy. The investigators amplified TCR beta CDR3 regions from RNA transcripts. The TCR CDR3 first-round RT-PCR relied on the HTBI primer set. TCRdb independently ran MiXCR on the multiplex PCR reads; one entry per CDR3 protein. The sample carries 600,000 to 700,000 distinct CDR3 sequences, nearly 45% recorded once. The sample comprised peripheral blood or thyroid tissue (not recorded which). These receptors were obtained from an adult man with Graves' disease, either hyperthyroidism or ophthalmopathy (not recorded which).

This clonotype showed up just once. Given a much more abundant clone one base away, this may be a read error. The chain is built from TRBV7-2 and TRBJ2-5; 8 bases match TRBD2. The CDR3 has 15 residues. V shed 0 bases and J 7 bases; nucleotides not matched to a gene: 7. Germline CDR1 and CDR2: SGHTA and FQGNSA. The CDR3 sequence is CASSLALSGGGTQYF. In DNA form, the CDR3 reads TGTGCCAGCAGCTTAGCGCTGTCGGGAGGGGGGACCCAGTACTTC. Full variable domain (rest looked up from reference TRBV7-2 and TRBJ2-5): GAGVSQSPSNKVTEKGKDVELRCDPISGHTALYWYRQSLGQGLEFLIYFQGNSAPDKSGLPSDRFSAERTGGSVSTLTIQRTQQEDSAVYLCASSLALSGGGTQYFGPGTRLLVL.

V gene TRBV20-1 combines with J gene TRBJ1-1; a weak D match, TRBD1 (5 bases). Looked up from germline, CDR1 is DFQATT and CDR2 is SNEGSKA (reference sequence). CDR3 length equals 13 residues. The V and J ends lost 6 bases and 6 bases respectively, with 17 bases between them. In DNA, the CDR3 is TGCAGTGCATCGGGGCAGGGAATCGCTGAAGCTTTCTTT. It encodes CSASGQGIAEAFF.

This clonotype was observed at least ten times. The rearrangement links TRBV12-3 or TRBV12-4 to TRBJ1-1; 8 bases fit TRBD1. This CDR3 has 16 amino acids. V lost 7 bases to trimming and J lost 3 bases; unmatched junction nucleotides: 13. The DNA for the CDR3 is TGTGCCAGCACCCCCACAGGGGGAAGAGGGGACACTGAAGCTTTCTTT. Its translation is CASTPTGGRGDTEAFF.

The J gene is TRBJ1-1, the V gene TRBV7-8; 7 bases map to TRBD1. Germline V CDR1 and CDR2: SGHVS, FQNEAQ. Trimming removed 5 bases from V and 0 bases from J; junction bases left unmatched: 9. The CDR3 has 16 residues. The CDR3 sequence: CASSPEQGIMNTEAFF. The CDR3 coding sequence is TGTGCCAGCAGCCCCGAACAGGGGATCATGAACACTGAAGCTTTCTTT.

The chain combines TRBV29-1 with TRBJ2-7; 9 bases match TRBD1. The CDR3 runs to 11 residues. Germline loops: CDR1 SQVTM, CDR2 ANQGSEA. After removal of 7 bases from V and 5 bases from J, the junction contained 3 bases not matched to a gene. CDR3 sequence (DNA): TGCAGCGGGACAGGGGACGACGAGCAGTACTTC. Its translation: CSGTGDDEQYF.

This clonotype has a handful of counts. J is TRBJ2-7 and V is TRBV6-5, with 8 bases matching TRBD1. This CDR3 has 15 amino acids. Per the germline V gene, CDR1 is MNHEY and CDR2 is SVGAGI. The V and J ends lost 5 bases and 0 bases, in that order; junction bases with no gene match: 6. CDR3 loop: CASSEAGTGSYEQYF. The CDR3 nucleotides read TGTGCCAGCAGTGAAGCCGGGACAGGCTCCTACGAGCAGTACTTC.

The chain couples TRBV10-3 to TRBJ1-6, with D perhaps TRBD1 (5 bases). Germline V lookup: CDR1 ENHRY, CDR2 SYGVKD. CDR3 size: 16 residues. The V end lost 10 bases, the J end lost 10 bases, and 26 bases lay between the germline ends. CDR3 amino acids: CATREQQAGTGSPLHF. The CDR3 DNA reads TGTGCCACTCGTGAGCAACAGGCAGGAACGGGATCACCCCTCCACTTT.

This clonotype was seen at least ten times. CDR3 amino acids: CASSGRETGNYGYTF. For the CDR3, the DNA is TGTGCCAGCAGTGGGCGAGAGACAGGCAACTATGGCTACACCTTC. This chain uses TRBV25-1 with TRBJ1-2; D is perhaps TRBD1 (6 bases). Trimming took 4 bases from V and 2 from J, leaving 14 bases between them. In germline, CDR1 is MGHDK, CDR2 SYGVNS. The CDR3 runs 15 residues.

The chain is built from TRBV9 and TRBJ1-2, with 8 positions matching TRBD1. The junction had 5 bases not matched to a gene; V was cut back by 6 bases and J by 1 base. This CDR3 is 14 amino acids long. Germline V gives CDR1 SGDLS, CDR2 YYNGEE. The CDR3 sequence is CASNRTGFNYGYTF. Here the CDR3 DNA reads TGTGCCAGCAACAGGACAGGGTTTAACTATGGCTACACCTTC.

This rearrangement joins TRBV7-9 to TRBJ1-4; TRBD1 agrees at 9 bases. Germline assignment: CDR1 SEHNR and CDR2 FQNEAQ (reference sequence). V was pared by 6 bases and J by 7 bases, with 3 bases of the junction left unmatched. This CDR3 is built from 13 residues. The CDR3 loop is CASRAGQGEKLFF. The CDR3 DNA reads as TGTGCCAGCAGGGCGGGACAGGGTGAAAAACTGTTTTTT.

This clonotype appeared many times. The CDR3 loop reads CSVAGQFYEQYF. The CDR3 DNA reads TGCAGCGTTGCGGGACAGTTCTACGAGCAGTACTTC. The rearrangement links TRBV29-1 to TRBJ2-7; 7 bases line up with TRBD1. This CDR3 is 12 amino acids long. Per the germline V gene, CDR1 is SQVTM and CDR2 is ANQGSEA. After removal of 4 bases from V and 3 bases from J, the junction contained 3 bases not matched to a gene.

The chain uses TRBV7-6 and TRBJ2-2; no clear D gene. The CDR3 has 14 amino acids. V lost 5 bases, J lost 1 base, and 8 bases lay in between. The V gene's germline CDR1 is SGHVS and CDR2 FNYEAQ. Here the CDR3 reads CASSALRNTGELFF. In DNA form, the CDR3 reads TGTGCCAGCAGCGCCTTGCGGAACACCGGGGAGCTGTTTTTT. Based on the CDR3 plus reference TRBV7-6 and TRBJ2-2, the full variable domain is GAGVSQSPRYKVTKRGQDVALRCDPISGHVSLYWYRQALGQGPEFLTYFNYEAQQDKSGLPNDRFSAERPEGSISTLTIQRTEQRDSAMYRCASSALRNTGELFFGEGSRLTVL.

This clonotype was observed at least ten times. J is TRBJ2-5 and V is TRBV7-2, with D possibly TRBD1 on 6 matching bases. Deletions cut 3 bases from V and 7 bases from J, with 15 bases between. Germline-derived CDR1 and CDR2 are SGHTA and FQGNSA. This CDR3 contains 14 residues. The DNA of the CDR3 is TGTGCCAGCAGCTTGGCAGGGGCACGGGGGACCCAGTACTTC. Protein product: CASSLAGARGTQYF.

This clonotype was recorded once. The chain is built from TRBV2 and TRBJ1-2; D is possibly TRBD1 (5 bases). The V end was cut by 6 bases, the J end by 4 bases, with 18 bases between. This CDR3 spans 15 amino acids. Germline V gene lookup returns CDR1 SNHLY and CDR2 FYNNEI. The CDR3 DNA follows: TGTGCCAGCAGCCAAGTGGGGGTCCCCCTCTATGGCTACACCTTC. It yields the protein CASSQVGVPLYGYTF.

The rearrangement uses TRBV20-1 and TRBJ2-6; tentatively, D is TRBD1 (5 bases). CDR1 is DFQATT and CDR2 is SNEGSKA in the germline V gene (reference sequence). The CDR3 is 16 residues long. Trimming pared 3 bases from V and 1 base from J, leaving 13 bases between. This CDR3 is CSAREHSGSGANVLTF. The CDR3 DNA follows: TGCAGTGCTAGGGAGCACTCAGGGTCTGGGGCCAACGTCCTGACTTTC.

The rearrangement links TRBV15 to TRBJ1-5; D ambiguous. Trimming removed 3 bases from V and 0 bases from J, with 9 bases in between. The CDR3 is made up of 15 amino acids. Germline loops: CDR1 LNHNV, CDR2 YYDKDF (reference sequence). The DNA of the CDR3 is TGTGCCACCAGCAGTTCCCCCAATAGCAATCAGCCCCAGCATTTT. This gives the protein CATSSSPNSNQPQHF.

The chain combines TRBV7-2 with TRBJ1-4; D uncertain. Trimming shortened V by 7 bases and J by 5 bases, and 14 bases separated the two germline ends. The CDR3 is 14 amino acids. The germline gives CDR1 SGHTA, CDR2 FQGNSA. CDR3 in amino acids: CASTSQKFNEKLFF. The CDR3 DNA reads TGTGCCAGCACCTCCCAGAAATTCAATGAAAAACTGTTTTTT.

This clonotype was counted only a few times. This chain joins TRBV20-1 and TRBJ1-1; TRBD1 might be the D (6 bases). Deletions cut 0 bases from V and 8 bases from J, with 13 bases between. From germline, CDR1 is DFQATT and CDR2 SNEGSKA (reference sequence). The CDR3 has 13 amino acids. CDR3 bases: TGCAGTGCTAGAGAATCCCACAGGGAGGAAGCTTTCTTT. It is translated as CSARESHREEAFF.

This clonotype was seen many times. V and J are TRBV7-6 and TRBJ1-2; TRBD1 aligns across 8 bases. Germline values: CDR1 SGHVS, CDR2 FNYEAQ. J was trimmed by 6 bases and V by 6 bases; bases with no gene match: 3. The CDR3 length is 12 residues. DNA for the CDR3: TGTGCCAGCAGTCAGGGGGCACATGGCTACACCTTC. It codes for CASSQGAHGYTF.

This clonotype was recorded at least ten times. The J gene is TRBJ2-6, the V gene TRBV7-9; D remains unclear. The V gene lost 4 bases and the J gene lost 0 bases, with 13 bases spanning the gap. The germline V gene has CDR1 SEHNR and CDR2 FQNEAQ (reference sequence). The CDR3 covers 17 residues. The CDR3 coding sequence is TGTGCCAGCAGCTCGCCACTTCATGGCTCTGGGGCCAACGTCCTGACTTTC. This codes for CASSSPLHGSGANVLTF.

J is TRBJ1-1 and V is TRBV20-1; tentative D call: TRBD1 (5 bases). Germline V gives CDR1 DFQATT, CDR2 SNEGSKA (reference sequence). The V end lost 0 bases, the J end lost 7 bases, and 18 bases lay between the germline ends. This CDR3 is 15 amino acids long. CDR3 nucleotides: TGCAGTGCTAGAGATGTGGTTGGCAGGGTTGGTGAAGCTTTCTTT. It translates to CSARDVVGRVGEAFF.

This clonotype occurred a few times. The chain links TRBV7-9 to TRBJ2-5, with 7 bases that match TRBD1. Germline V gives CDR1 SEHNR, CDR2 FQNEAQ (reference sequence). V trimming: 8 bases; J trimming: 5 bases; junction bases outside the gene matches: 14. The CDR3 loop spans 15 amino acids. The CDR3: CASLPLQGPLETQYF. CDR3 DNA: TGTGCCAGCCTCCCTCTACAGGGGCCCCTGGAGACCCAGTACTTC.